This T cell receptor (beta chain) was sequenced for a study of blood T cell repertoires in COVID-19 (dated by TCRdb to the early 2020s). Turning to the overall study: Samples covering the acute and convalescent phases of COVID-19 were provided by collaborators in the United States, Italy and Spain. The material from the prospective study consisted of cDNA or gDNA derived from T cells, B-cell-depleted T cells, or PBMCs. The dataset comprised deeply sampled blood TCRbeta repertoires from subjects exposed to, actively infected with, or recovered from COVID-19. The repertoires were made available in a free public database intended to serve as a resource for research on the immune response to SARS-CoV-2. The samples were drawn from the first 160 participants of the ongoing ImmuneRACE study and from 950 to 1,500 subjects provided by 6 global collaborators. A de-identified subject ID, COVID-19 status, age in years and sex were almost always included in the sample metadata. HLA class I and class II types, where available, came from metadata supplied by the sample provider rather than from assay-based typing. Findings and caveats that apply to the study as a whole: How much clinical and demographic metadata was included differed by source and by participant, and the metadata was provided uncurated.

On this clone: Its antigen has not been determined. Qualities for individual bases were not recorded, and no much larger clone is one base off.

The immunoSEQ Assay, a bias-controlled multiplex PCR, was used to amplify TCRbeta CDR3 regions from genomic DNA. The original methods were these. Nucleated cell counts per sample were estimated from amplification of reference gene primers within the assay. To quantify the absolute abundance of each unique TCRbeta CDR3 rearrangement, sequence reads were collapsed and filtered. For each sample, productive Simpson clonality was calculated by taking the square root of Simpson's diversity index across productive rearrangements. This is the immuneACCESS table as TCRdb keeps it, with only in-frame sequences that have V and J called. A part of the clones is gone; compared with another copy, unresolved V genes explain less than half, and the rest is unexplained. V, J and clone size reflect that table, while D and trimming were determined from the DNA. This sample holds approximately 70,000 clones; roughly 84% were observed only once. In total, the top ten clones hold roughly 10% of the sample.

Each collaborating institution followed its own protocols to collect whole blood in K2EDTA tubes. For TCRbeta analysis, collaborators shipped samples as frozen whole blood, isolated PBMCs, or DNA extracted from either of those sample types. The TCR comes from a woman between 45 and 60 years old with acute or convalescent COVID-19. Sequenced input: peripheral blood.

CDR3 region: CASSAQGRVGYTF. The base sequence is TGTGCCAGCAGCGCCCAAGGGAGGGTTGGCTACACCTTC. The rearrangement combines TRBV2 with TRBJ1-2, with the identity of the D gene unclear. CDR3 length: 13 amino acids, cysteine to phenylalanine. The CDR3 DNA has 39 bases and is translated from base 1. Deletion took 6 bases off V and 7 bases off J, with a span of 15 bases between the germline ends. From the germline V gene, CDR1 is SNHLY and CDR2 is FYNNEI.